These 27 T cell receptor beta chains were all obtained from the same sample, sequenced in a study of blood T cell repertoires in COVID-19. The assay was immunoSEQ multiplex PCR, and TCRdb's table has in-frame clones only and misses some. The sample contains about 140,000 clones, just under 85% of which appear only once. Material for sequencing was PBMCs or T cells enriched from blood (not recorded which). These receptors all stem from a woman aged 50 to 65 with acute COVID-19.

V gene TRBV5-1 combines with J gene TRBJ1-3; possible D gene TRBD1, 6 bases. The CDR3 covers 15 residues. Germline V gene lookup returns CDR1 SGHRS and CDR2 YFSETQ. V lost 0 bases to trimming and J lost 4 bases, with 11 bases between them. The DNA of the CDR3 is TGCGCCAGCAGCTTGGACGGGGGGCTCGGAAACACCATATATTTT. Amino acid sequence: CASSLDGGLGNTIYF. Looking up the rest from reference TRBV5-1 and TRBJ1-3 gives the full variable domain: KAGVTQTPRYLIKTRGQQVTLSCSPISGHRSVSWYQQTPGQGLQFLFEYFSETQRNKGNFPGRFSGRQFSNSRSEMNVSTLELGDSALYLCASSLDGGLGNTIYFGEGSWLTVV.

The rearrangement joins TRBV19 to TRBJ1-1; D is undetermined. This CDR3 has 11 amino acids. V lost 9 bases to trimming and J lost 4 bases, with 9 bases between them. Germline V gene lookup returns CDR1 LNHDA and CDR2 SQIVND (reference sequence). CDR3 in DNA: TGTGCCAGCCGACTTGTCACTGAAGCTTTCTTT. Amino acids: CASRLVTEAFF. Complete variable domain (other parts from reference TRBV19 and TRBJ1-1): DGGITQSPKYLFRKEGQNVTLSCEQNLNHDAMYWYRQDPGQGLRLIYYSQIVNDFQKGDIAEGYSVSREKKESFPLTVTSAQKNPTAFYLCASRLVTEAFFGQGTRLTVV.

The J gene is TRBJ1-1, the V gene TRBV25-1, with D possibly TRBD1 on 5 matching bases. The germline gives CDR1 MGHDK, CDR2 SYGVNS. There are 15 residues in the CDR3. V was pared by 3 bases and J by 5 bases, with 16 bases between. This CDR3 reads CASSDYGQGNTEAFF. CDR3 sequence (DNA): TGTGCCAGCAGTGATTACGGTCAGGGAAATACTGAAGCTTTCTTT.

The V call is TRBV13, the J call TRBJ1-6; D not certain. The V and J ends lost 2 bases and 7 bases respectively, with 15 bases between them. Germline CDR1 is PRHDT and CDR2 is FYEKMQ (reference sequence). The CDR3 contains 16 residues. CDR3 coding DNA: TGTGCCAGCAGCTTATTCCGTGGCGCGGGGAATTCACCCCTCCACTTT. Protein product: CASSLFRGAGNSPLHF.

The rearrangement links TRBV4-3 to TRBJ2-7, with D perhaps TRBD1 (6 bases). Trimming shortened V by 0 bases and J by 2 bases, and 20 bases separated the two germline ends. From germline, CDR1 is LGHNA and CDR2 YSLEER. The length of the CDR3 is 18 residues. This CDR3 is CASSQDPGHREGAYEQYF. The CDR3 DNA reads as TGCGCCAGCAGCCAAGATCCCGGGCACAGGGAAGGGGCCTACGAGCAGTACTTC.

The J gene is TRBJ2-1, the V gene TRBV12-3 or TRBV12-4, with 7 bases identical to TRBD1. This CDR3 comprises 13 residues. J lost 14 bases, V lost 6 bases, and 13 bases had no gene match. The CDR3 sequence is CASRFTGDTPEFF. In nucleotides, the CDR3 is TGTGCCAGCAGATTTACAGGGGACACCCCAGAGTTCTTC.

The J gene is TRBJ2-7, the V gene TRBV11-2, with TRBD2 matching over 8 bases. CDR3 length equals 15 residues. J lost 2 bases, V lost 0 bases, and 3 bases had no gene match. The germline V gene has CDR1 SGHAT and CDR2 FQNNGV. CDR3 in DNA: TGTGCCAGCAGCTTAGAGACTAGCGTAGCCTACGAGCAGTACTTC. This translates into CASSLETSVAYEQYF.

The J gene is TRBJ1-2, the V gene TRBV11-2; D call uncertain. The CDR3 is made up of 15 amino acids. Germline loops: CDR1 SGHAT, CDR2 FQNNGV. Trimming pared 5 bases from V and 5 bases from J, leaving 18 bases between. CDR3 bases: TGTGCCAGCAGCCCGATTGGAGGGCTCTCATATGGCTACACCTTC. It specifies CASSPIGGLSYGYTF.

This clone appeared once. V and J are TRBV5-4 and TRBJ2-5; 7 nucleotides line up with TRBD1. The germline CDR1 and CDR2 sequences are SGHNT and YYREEE (reference sequence). This CDR3 region has 14 residues. V was pared by 3 bases and J by 2 bases, with 4 bases of the junction left unmatched. The CDR3 nucleotides read TGTGCCAGCAGCTCGGGACAGCAACAAGAGACCCAGTACTTC. It yields the protein CASSSGQQQETQYF.

The chain has TRBV19 and TRBJ2-4, with TRBD1 as a possible D gene (5 bases). The V end was cut by 5 bases, the J end by 0 bases, with 14 bases between. Germline assignment: CDR1 LNHDA and CDR2 SQIVND (reference sequence). The CDR3 is 16 amino acids. The CDR3 DNA is TGTGCCAGTAGTTCTCAGGGCCAGATAGCCAAAAACATTCAGTACTTC. It codes for CASSSQGQIAKNIQYF.

The chain couples TRBV25-1 to TRBJ1-2; D may be TRBD1 (5 bases). There are 14 residues in the CDR3. V lost 6 bases and J 2 bases, leaving 13 bases between the germline ends. The V gene's germline CDR1 is MGHDK and CDR2 SYGVNS. The CDR3 bases are TGTGCCAGCAGCCCCCCGGAGGGGAACTATGGCTACACCTTC. Translation: CASSPPEGNYGYTF.

The chain combines TRBV12-1 with TRBJ2-3; TRBD2 reflects the table's D call only, with no check against the DNA. TRBV12-1 is a known pseudogene. The CDR3 is made up of 15 amino acids. The CDR3 is CASSSVKEKADTQYF. DNA of the CDR3: TGTGCCAGCAGCTCCGTGAAGGAGAAGGCAGATACGCAGTATTTT.

The chain joins TRBV6-1 to TRBJ2-1, with 8 bases identical to TRBD1. This CDR3 region has 15 residues. Germline CDR1 and CDR2: MNHNS and SASEGT. J was trimmed by 2 bases and V by 3 bases; bases with no gene match: 3. The CDR3 bases are TGTGCCAGCAGTGACGACAGGGGTCCCTACAATGAGCAGTTCTTC. This sequence encodes CASSDDRGPYNEQFF.

This clone appeared a few times. CDR3 coding DNA: TGTGCCAGCAGCTCAACCGGGTATGAGCAGTTCTTC. Encoded protein: CASSSTGYEQFF. The rearrangement uses TRBV7-2 and TRBJ2-1, with D hard to call. Per germline, CDR1 SGHTA and CDR2 FQGNSA. The V and J ends lost 4 bases and 8 bases respectively, with 9 bases between them. The CDR3 runs 12 residues.

The chain combines TRBV19 with TRBJ1-2, with a tentative D call TRBD1 (5 bases). Germline V lookup: CDR1 LNHDA, CDR2 SQIVND (reference sequence). The CDR3 covers 16 residues. The V gene lost 3 bases and the J gene lost 5 bases, with 19 bases spanning the gap. The CDR3 is CASSILGALKLYGYTF. The CDR3 DNA reads as TGTGCCAGTAGTATCTTAGGGGCCTTAAAGCTATATGGCTACACCTTC.

The chain links TRBV3-1 (or the pseudogene TRBV3-2) to TRBJ1-1, with D unresolved. Germline V gene lookup returns CDR1 LGHDT and CDR2 YNNKEL (reference sequence). The CDR3 consists of 12 residues. V was shortened by 1 base and J by 7 bases, with 7 bases between the two germline ends. This CDR3 is CASSQGRVEAFF. In nucleotides, the CDR3 is TGTGCCAGCAGCCAAGGGAGGGTTGAAGCTTTCTTT.

This rearrangement joins TRBV6-5 to TRBJ1-1; D is unclear. The germline V gene encodes CDR1 MNHEY and CDR2 SVGAGI. The CDR3 is 14 amino acids. V was cut by 6 bases and J by 4 bases, with 15 bases left in between. Here the CDR3 reads CASSSHREGTEAFF. The CDR3 DNA is TGTGCCAGCAGCTCCCACCGGGAAGGCACTGAAGCTTTCTTT.

The chain employs TRBV9 and TRBJ1-6; D is unclear. Germline lookup yields CDR1 SGDLS and CDR2 YYNGEE. V was cut by 0 bases and J by 8 bases, with 6 bases left in between. The CDR3 covers 13 residues. The DNA of the CDR3 is TGTGCCAGCAGCGTAGGGACTGATTCACCCCTCCACTTT. Protein sequence: CASSVGTDSPLHF.

The genes are TRBV5-5 and TRBJ1-4, with 9 bases identical to TRBD1. Germline trimming cut 4 bases from V and 7 bases from J; bases unmatched to any gene: 5. This CDR3 has 14 residues. Germline CDR1 reads SGHKS; CDR2 reads YYEKEE (reference sequence). CDR3 amino acids: CASSTDRGGEKLFF. In DNA form, the CDR3 reads TGTGCCAGCAGCACGGACAGGGGCGGTGAAAAACTGTTTTTT.

The genes are TRBV5-1 and TRBJ2-1, with 7 nucleotides matching TRBD2. Per germline, CDR1 SGHRS and CDR2 YFSETQ. V trimming: 6 bases; J trimming: 9 bases; junction bases outside the gene matches: 9. This CDR3 has 13 amino acids. In nucleotides, the CDR3 is TGCGCCAGCAATCCGCCGGGACTACGTGAGCAGTTCTTC. This sequence encodes CASNPPGLREQFF.

The chain links TRBV7-8 to TRBJ2-1; 9 bases are a match to TRBD2. Germline V CDR1 and CDR2: SGHVS, FQNEAQ. The CDR3 loop spans 15 amino acids. The trim removed 4 bases at V and 1 base at J, leaving 2 bases unmatched. The CDR3 is CASSSSGKSYNEQFF. CDR3 DNA: TGTGCCAGCAGCTCTAGCGGGAAGTCCTACAATGAGCAGTTCTTC.

The chain is built from TRBV7-3 and TRBJ2-1; 9 positions match TRBD2. Germline CDR1 and CDR2: SGHTA and FQGTGA. Trimming removed 1 base from V and 4 bases from J; junction bases left unmatched: 5. The CDR3 is 16 residues long. Here the CDR3 reads CASSLRSSGMYNEQFF. Here the CDR3 DNA reads TGTGCCAGCAGCTTAAGGTCTAGCGGGATGTACAATGAGCAGTTCTTC.

This chain links TRBV9 with TRBJ2-3, with 9 nucleotides matching TRBD2. CDR1 is SGDLS and CDR2 is YYNGEE in the germline V gene. J was trimmed by 4 bases and V by 4 bases; bases with no gene match: 7. The CDR3 covers 15 residues. The CDR3 region is CASSPIAGDADTQYF. CDR3 DNA: TGTGCCAGCAGCCCAATAGCGGGAGACGCAGATACGCAGTATTTT.

The V and J genes are TRBV7-2 and TRBJ2-2, with 8 bases matching TRBD2. With V trimmed by 2 bases and J by 9 bases, 8 bases remained unmatched. The germline CDR1 and CDR2 sequences are SGHTA and FQGNSA. This CDR3 contains 15 residues. The CDR3 loop reads CASSLLLAGHRELFF. The CDR3 bases are TGTGCCAGCAGCTTATTGCTAGCGGGTCACCGGGAGCTGTTTTTT.

The gene calls are TRBV9 and TRBJ1-5; TRBD1 matches 11 bases. CDR1 and CDR2 from the germline V gene are SGDLS and YYNGEE. This CDR3 has 15 residues. With V trimmed by 0 bases and J by 7 bases, 3 bases remained unmatched. The CDR3 coding sequence is TGTGCCAGCAGCGTAGGGGACAGGGGGGACCAGCCCCAGCATTTT. Translation gives CASSVGDRGDQPQHF.

The genes are TRBV6-4 and TRBJ2-2; D may be TRBD2 (5 bases). The CDR3 sequence is 14 residues long. Germline CDR1 MRHNA, CDR2 SNTAGT. V shed 4 bases and J shed 3 bases, with 9 bases lying between them. The DNA for the CDR3 is TGTGCCAGCAGTGTTCAGAGGGACACCGGGGAGCTGTTTTTT. Residues: CASSVQRDTGELFF.

This clone was recorded only once. V gene TRBV25-1 combines with J gene TRBJ1-1, with D perhaps matching TRBD1 (5 bases). V was pared by 6 bases and J by 1 base, with 9 bases between. The length of the CDR3 is 13 residues. Germline V gene sequence: CDR1 MGHDK, CDR2 SYGVNS. CDR3 DNA: TGTGCCAGCAGCAACACAGGGAACACTGAAGCTTTCTTT. Translating gives CASSNTGNTEAFF.